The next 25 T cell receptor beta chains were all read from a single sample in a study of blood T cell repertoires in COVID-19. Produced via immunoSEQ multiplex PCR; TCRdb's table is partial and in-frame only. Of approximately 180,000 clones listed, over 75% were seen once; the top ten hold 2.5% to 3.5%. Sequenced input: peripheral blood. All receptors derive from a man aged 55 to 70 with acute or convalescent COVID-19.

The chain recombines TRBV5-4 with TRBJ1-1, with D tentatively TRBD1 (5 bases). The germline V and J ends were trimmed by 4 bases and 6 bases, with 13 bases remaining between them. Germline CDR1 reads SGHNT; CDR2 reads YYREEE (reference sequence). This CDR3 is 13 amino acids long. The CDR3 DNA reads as TGTGCCAGCAGCCTTGGGGGGGAGCCTGAAGCTTTCTTT. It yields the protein CASSLGGEPEAFF.

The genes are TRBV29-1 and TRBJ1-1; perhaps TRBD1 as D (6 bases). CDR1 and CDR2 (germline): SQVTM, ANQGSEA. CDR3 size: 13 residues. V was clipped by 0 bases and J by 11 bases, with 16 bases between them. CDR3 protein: CSVEESRGERAFF. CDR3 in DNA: TGCAGCGTTGAAGAATCCAGGGGAGAAAGGGCTTTCTTT.

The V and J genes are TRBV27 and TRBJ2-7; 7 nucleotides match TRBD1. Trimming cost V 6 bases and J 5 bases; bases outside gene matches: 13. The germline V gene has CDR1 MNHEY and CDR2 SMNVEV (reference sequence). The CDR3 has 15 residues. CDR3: CASRRKTGLVHEQYF. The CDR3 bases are TGTGCCAGCAGGAGAAAGACAGGGTTGGTCCACGAGCAGTACTTC.

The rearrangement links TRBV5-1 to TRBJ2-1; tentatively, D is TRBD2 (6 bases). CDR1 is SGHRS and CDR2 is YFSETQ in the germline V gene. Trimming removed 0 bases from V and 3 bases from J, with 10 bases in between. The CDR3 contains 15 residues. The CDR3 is CASSLAGSGYNEQFF. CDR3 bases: TGCGCCAGCAGCTTGGCCGGTAGCGGCTACAATGAGCAGTTCTTC.

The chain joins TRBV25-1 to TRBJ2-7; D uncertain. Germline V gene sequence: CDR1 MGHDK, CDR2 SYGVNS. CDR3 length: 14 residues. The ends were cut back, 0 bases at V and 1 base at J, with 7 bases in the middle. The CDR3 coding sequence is TGTGCCAGCAGTGAATACAGGAATTCCTACGAGCAGTACTTC. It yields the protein CASSEYRNSYEQYF.

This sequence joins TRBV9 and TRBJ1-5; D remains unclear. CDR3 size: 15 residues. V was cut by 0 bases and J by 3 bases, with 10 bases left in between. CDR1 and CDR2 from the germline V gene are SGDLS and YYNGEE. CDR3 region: CASSVEPGPNQPQHF. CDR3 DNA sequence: TGTGCCAGCAGCGTAGAGCCAGGCCCCAATCAGCCCCAGCATTTT.

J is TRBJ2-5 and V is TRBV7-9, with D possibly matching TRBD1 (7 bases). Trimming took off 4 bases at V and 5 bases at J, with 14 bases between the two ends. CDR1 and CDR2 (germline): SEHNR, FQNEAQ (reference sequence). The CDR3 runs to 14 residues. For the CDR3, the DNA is TGTGCCAGCAGCTCCCCAGGGGGAGGTGAGACCCAGTACTTC. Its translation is CASSSPGGGETQYF.

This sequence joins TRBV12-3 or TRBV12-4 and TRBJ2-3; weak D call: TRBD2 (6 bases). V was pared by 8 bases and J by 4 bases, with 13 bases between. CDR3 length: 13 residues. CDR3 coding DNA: TGTGCCAGCTCCGTGGGGGGAGCAGATACGCAGTATTTT. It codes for CASSVGGADTQYF.

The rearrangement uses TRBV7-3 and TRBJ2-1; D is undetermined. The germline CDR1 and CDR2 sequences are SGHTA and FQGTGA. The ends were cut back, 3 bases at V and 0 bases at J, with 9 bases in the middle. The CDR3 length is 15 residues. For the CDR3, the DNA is TGTGCCAGCAGCTTCGAGCCAAGCTCCTACAATGAGCAGTTCTTC. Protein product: CASSFEPSSYNEQFF.

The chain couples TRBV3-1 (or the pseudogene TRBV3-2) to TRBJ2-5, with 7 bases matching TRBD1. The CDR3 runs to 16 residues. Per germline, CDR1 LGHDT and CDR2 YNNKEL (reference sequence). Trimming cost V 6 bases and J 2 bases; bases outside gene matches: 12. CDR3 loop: CASSRPTGIGQETQYF. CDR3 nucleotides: TGTGCCAGCAGTCGACCGACAGGGATAGGTCAAGAGACCCAGTACTTC.

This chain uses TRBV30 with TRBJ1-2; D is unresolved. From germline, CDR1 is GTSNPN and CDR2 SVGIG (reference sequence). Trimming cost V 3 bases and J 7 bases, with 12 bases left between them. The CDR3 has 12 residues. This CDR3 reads CAWSRSPGGYTF. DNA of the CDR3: TGTGCCTGGAGCCGAAGTCCAGGTGGCTACACCTTC.

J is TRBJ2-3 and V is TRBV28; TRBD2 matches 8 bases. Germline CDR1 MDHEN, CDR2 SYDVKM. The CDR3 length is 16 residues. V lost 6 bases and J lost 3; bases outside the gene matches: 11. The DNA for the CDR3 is TGTGCCAGCAGCCACACCCAGCGGGAGTTGACAGATACGCAGTATTTT. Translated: CASSHTQRELTDTQYF.

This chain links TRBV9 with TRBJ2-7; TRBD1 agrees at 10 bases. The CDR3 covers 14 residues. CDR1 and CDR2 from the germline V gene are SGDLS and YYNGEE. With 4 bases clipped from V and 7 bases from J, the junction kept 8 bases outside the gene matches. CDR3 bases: TGTGCCAGCAGCCCCAGACAGGGGGCGGAGGAGCAGTACTTC. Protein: CASSPRQGAEEQYF.

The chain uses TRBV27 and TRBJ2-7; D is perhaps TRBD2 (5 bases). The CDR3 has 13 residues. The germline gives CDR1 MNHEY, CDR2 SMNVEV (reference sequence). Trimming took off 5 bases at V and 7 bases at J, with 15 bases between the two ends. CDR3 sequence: CASSRLAAREQYF. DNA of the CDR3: TGTGCCAGCAGTCGGCTAGCAGCCAGGGAGCAGTACTTC.

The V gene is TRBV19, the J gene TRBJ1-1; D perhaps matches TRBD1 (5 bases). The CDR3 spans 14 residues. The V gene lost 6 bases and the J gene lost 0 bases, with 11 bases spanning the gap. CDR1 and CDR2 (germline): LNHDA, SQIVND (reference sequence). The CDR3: CASSPGVLNTEAFF. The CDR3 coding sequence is TGTGCCAGTAGCCCGGGGGTATTGAACACTGAAGCTTTCTTT. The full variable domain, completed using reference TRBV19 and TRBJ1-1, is DGGITQSPKYLFRKEGQNVTLSCEQNLNHDAMYWYRQDPGQGLRLIYYSQIVNDFQKGDIAEGYSVSREKKESFPLTVTSAQKNPTAFYLCASSPGVLNTEAFFGQGTRLTVV.

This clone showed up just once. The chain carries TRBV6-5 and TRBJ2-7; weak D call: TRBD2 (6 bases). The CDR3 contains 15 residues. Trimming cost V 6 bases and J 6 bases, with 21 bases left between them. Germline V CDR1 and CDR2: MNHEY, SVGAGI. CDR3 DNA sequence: TGTGCCAGCAGCACGTCCGGGGGACCAAGCGGCGAGCAGTACTTC. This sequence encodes CASSTSGGPSGEQYF.

The CDR3 reads CASVRVVGSEQFF. The CDR3 DNA reads as TGTGCCAGTGTCAGGGTGGTGGGGTCTGAGCAGTTCTTC. This chain uses TRBV19 with TRBJ2-1; D is perhaps TRBD1 (5 bases). Germline CDR1 LNHDA, CDR2 SQIVND (reference sequence). The CDR3 is 13 residues long. V was trimmed by 8 bases and J by 9 bases, leaving 17 bases between them. Variable domain in full (rest from reference TRBV19 and TRBJ2-1): DGGITQSPKYLFRKEGQNVTLSCEQNLNHDAMYWYRQDPGQGLRLIYYSQIVNDFQKGDIAEGYSVSREKKESFPLTVTSAQKNPTAFYLCASVRVVGSEQFFGPGTRLTVL.

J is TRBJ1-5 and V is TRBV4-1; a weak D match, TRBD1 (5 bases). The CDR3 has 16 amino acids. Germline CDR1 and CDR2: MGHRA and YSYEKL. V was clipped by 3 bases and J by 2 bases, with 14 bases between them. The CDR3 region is CASSHTTRAGNQPQHF. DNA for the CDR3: TGCGCCAGCAGCCACACAACCAGGGCTGGCAATCAGCCCCAGCATTTT.

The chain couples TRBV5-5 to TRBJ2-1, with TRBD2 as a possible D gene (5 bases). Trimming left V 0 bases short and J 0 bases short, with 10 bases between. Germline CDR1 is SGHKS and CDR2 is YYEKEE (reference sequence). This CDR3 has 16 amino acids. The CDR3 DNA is TGTGCCAGCAGCTTGGGCCAGGAGGTCTCCTACAATGAGCAGTTCTTC. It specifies CASSLGQEVSYNEQFF. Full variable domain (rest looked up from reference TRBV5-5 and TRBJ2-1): DAGVTQSPTHLIKTRGQQVTLRCSPISGHKSVSWYQQVLGQGPQFIFQYYEKEERGRGNFPDRFSARQFPNYSSELNVNALLLGDSALYLCASSLGQEVSYNEQFFGPGTRLTVL.

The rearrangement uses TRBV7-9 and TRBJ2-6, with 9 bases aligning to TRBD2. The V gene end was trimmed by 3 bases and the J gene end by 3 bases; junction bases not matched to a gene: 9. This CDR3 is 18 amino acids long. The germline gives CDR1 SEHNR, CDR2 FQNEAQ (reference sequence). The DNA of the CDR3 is TGTGCCAGCAGCTTGTTTGGTAGCGGGAGTGGTGGGGCCAACGTCCTGACTTTC. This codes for CASSLFGSGSGGANVLTF.

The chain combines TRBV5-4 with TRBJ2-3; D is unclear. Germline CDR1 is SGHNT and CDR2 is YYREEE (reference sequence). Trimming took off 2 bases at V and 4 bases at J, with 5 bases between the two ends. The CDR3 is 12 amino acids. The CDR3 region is CASSLSADTQYF. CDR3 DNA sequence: TGTGCCAGCAGCTTATCGGCAGATACGCAGTATTTT.

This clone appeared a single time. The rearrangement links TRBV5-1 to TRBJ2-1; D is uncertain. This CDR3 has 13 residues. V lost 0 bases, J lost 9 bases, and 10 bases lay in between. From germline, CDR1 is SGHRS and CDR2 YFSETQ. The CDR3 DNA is TGCGCCAGCAGCTTGGCCAATGGGCCTGAGCAGTTCTTC. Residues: CASSLANGPEQFF.

CDR3 sequence (DNA): TGTGCCAGCAGCCACAGGACAGGGGGCAACACCGGGGAGCTGTTTTTT. As protein: CASSHRTGGNTGELFF. V usage is TRBV4-2 and J usage is TRBJ2-2, with 11 bases fitting TRBD1. The CDR3 runs 16 residues. Germline V gene lookup returns CDR1 LGHNA and CDR2 YNFKEQ. With V trimmed by 3 bases and J by 2 bases, 2 bases remained unmatched.

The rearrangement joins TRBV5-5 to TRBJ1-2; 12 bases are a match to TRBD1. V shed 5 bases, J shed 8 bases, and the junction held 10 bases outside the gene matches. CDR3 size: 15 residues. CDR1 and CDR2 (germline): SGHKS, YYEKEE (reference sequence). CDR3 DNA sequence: TGTGCCAGCAGTCATTCCGGGACAGGGGGCTGGGGCTACACCTTC. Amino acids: CASSHSGTGGWGYTF. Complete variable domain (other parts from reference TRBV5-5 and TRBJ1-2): DAGVTQSPTHLIKTRGQQVTLRCSPISGHKSVSWYQQVLGQGPQFIFQYYEKEERGRGNFPDRFSARQFPNYSSELNVNALLLGDSALYLCASSHSGTGGWGYTFGSGTRLTVV.

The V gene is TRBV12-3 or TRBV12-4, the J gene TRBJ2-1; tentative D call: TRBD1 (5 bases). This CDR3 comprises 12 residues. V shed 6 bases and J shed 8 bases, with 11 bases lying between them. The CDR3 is CASREGVYEQFF. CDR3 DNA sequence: TGTGCCAGCAGGGAAGGGGTCTATGAGCAGTTCTTC.